The clone carrying this T cell receptor (beta chain) is a singleton in its sample. The data stem from a study of blood T cell repertoires in COVID-19. Study summary: The study drew acute and convalescent COVID-19 samples from the United States, Italy and Spain.

Seattle patients were enrolled while actively infected and followed longitudinally. Authors' processing steps: Amplification of reference gene primers was used by the study to estimate nucleated cell counts. TCRdb's table, derived via immunoSEQ multiplex PCR, lists solely in-frame clones and lacks some. The V and J calls and the clone size are those of that table, but D and trimming were determined from the DNA. The repertoire holds a few hundred thousand clones, with under 85% as singletons. Trimming cost V 4 bases and J 5 bases; bases outside gene matches: 7. The germline gives CDR1 SGHTA, CDR2 FQGNSA. This CDR3 is built from 14 residues.

Sequencing was done on a sample of peripheral blood. The receptor comes from a human donor with COVID-19, enrolled during active disease. The donor label of this sample is uncertain. This chain links TRBV7-2 with TRBJ1-1; 7 nucleotides line up with TRBD1. This CDR3 is CASSSNRGETEAFF. In DNA, the CDR3 is TGTGCCAGCAGCTCTAACAGGGGTGAGACTGAAGCTTTCTTT.